These 15 T cell receptor beta chains came from one sample sequenced in a study of control samples from healthy donors and cancer patients. The method was immunoSEQ multiplex PCR; TCRdb's version includes in-frame clones alone and lacks a portion of them. The sample lists some 140,000 clones; approximately 92% were seen once. The sample comprised blood. Every receptor here comes from a young man in good health.

The chain employs TRBV27 and TRBJ2-3; no clear D. The CDR3 sequence is 12 residues long. Trimming left V 5 bases short and J 0 bases short, with 3 bases between. Germline lookup yields CDR1 MNHEY and CDR2 SMNVEV (reference sequence). Here the CDR3 reads CASSPSTDTQYF. The DNA for the CDR3 is TGTGCCAGCAGTCCTAGCACAGATACGCAGTATTTT.

The gene calls are TRBV30 and TRBJ2-7; maybe TRBD2 (6 bases). The CDR3 runs to 14 residues. Looked up from germline, CDR1 is GTSNPN and CDR2 is SVGIG (reference sequence). V lost 0 bases and J 5 bases, leaving 14 bases between the germline ends. The CDR3 DNA reads as TGTGCCTGGAGTGTAAAGGGGAGGAGTAACGAGCAGTACTTC. Translating it yields CAWSVKGRSNEQYF. Filled out from reference TRBV30 and TRBJ2-7, the complete variable domain reads SQTIHQWPATLVQPVGSPLSLECTVEGTSNPNLYWYRQAAGRGLQLLFYSVGIGQISSEVPQNLSASRPQDRQFILSSKKLLLSDSGFYLCAWSVKGRSNEQYFGPGTRLTVT.

V usage is TRBV28 and J usage is TRBJ2-7; the D is unclear. The CDR3 runs 13 residues. With 6 bases removed from V and 2 bases from J, the gap between germline ends came to 11 bases. Germline values: CDR1 MDHEN, CDR2 SYDVKM. DNA of the CDR3: TGTGCCAGCAGCCGGCCACTTACCTACGAGCAGTACTTC. It encodes CASSRPLTYEQYF.

This rearrangement joins TRBV6-5 to TRBJ2-7; the D gene is possibly TRBD1 (6 bases). The CDR3 has 13 residues. V lost 5 bases and J 2 bases, leaving 10 bases between the germline ends. Germline assignment: CDR1 MNHEY and CDR2 SVGAGI. The CDR3 DNA sequence: TGTGCCAGCAGTCGACAGGAGGCCTACGAGCAGTACTTC. Translating gives CASSRQEAYEQYF.

This sequence joins TRBV15 and TRBJ1-2; 7 nucleotides agree with TRBD1. Looked up from germline, CDR1 is LNHNV and CDR2 is YYDKDF (reference sequence). The junction had 5 bases not matched to a gene; V was cut back by 2 bases and J by 8 bases. The CDR3 is made up of 13 amino acids. The CDR3 loop reads CATSRSGTEGYTF. In DNA form, the CDR3 reads TGTGCCACCAGCAGATCCGGGACAGAAGGCTACACCTTC.

The V gene is TRBV3-1 (or the pseudogene TRBV3-2), the J gene TRBJ2-7; 14 nucleotides match TRBD2. Per germline, CDR1 LGHDT and CDR2 YNNKEL (reference sequence). The CDR3 is 17 amino acids. Trimming at V came to 1 base and at J to 2 bases, leaving 4 bases not matched to a gene. CDR3 sequence (DNA): TGTGCCAGCAGCCAAGCCTCGGGACTAGCGGGAGCCTACGAGCAGTACTTC. Translated, it gives CASSQASGLAGAYEQYF.

For this clone: Other DNA variants within this sample encode the same CDR3. V and J are TRBV13 and TRBJ2-4, with 14 bases matching TRBD2. This CDR3 has 20 residues. Per germline, CDR1 PRHDT and CDR2 FYEKMQ (reference sequence). The V and J ends lost 5 bases and 0 bases, in that order; junction bases with no gene match: 12. Here the CDR3 DNA reads TGTGCCAGCAGCCCTCTCCGACTAGCGGGAGGGGGATTAGCCAAAAACATTCAGTACTTC. This encodes CASSPLRLAGGGLAKNIQYF.

The chain carries TRBV18 and TRBJ2-6, with D perhaps matching TRBD1 (5 bases). This CDR3 region has 15 residues. Germline lookup yields CDR1 KGHSH and CDR2 LQKENI. Trimming removed 3 bases at V and 0 bases at J, with 6 bases between. CDR3 amino acids: CASSPGPSGANVLTF. CDR3 nucleotides: TGTGCCAGCTCACCGGGGCCCTCTGGGGCCAACGTCCTGACTTTC.

The chain uses TRBV6-5 and TRBJ1-3; no definite D call. This CDR3 region has 15 residues. CDR1 is MNHEY, CDR2 SVGAGI, per germline. V was clipped by 2 bases and J by 0 bases, with 8 bases between them. In DNA form, the CDR3 reads TGTGCCAGCAGTTACCTAGCGAGCTCTGGAAACACCATATATTTT. Translation: CASSYLASSGNTIYF.

The chain has TRBV4-3 and TRBJ2-2; D is uncertain. With 0 bases removed from V and 7 bases from J, the gap between germline ends came to 6 bases. The CDR3 runs 13 residues. Per germline, CDR1 LGHNA and CDR2 YSLEER. The DNA for the CDR3 is TGCGCCAGCAGCCAAGATCGAGTCGGGGAGCTGTTTTTT. Encoded protein: CASSQDRVGELFF.

The chain carries TRBV7-3 and TRBJ2-3; no clear D. Looked up from germline, CDR1 is SGHTA and CDR2 is FQGTGA. Trimming cost V 3 bases and J 5 bases, with 6 bases left between them. The CDR3 has 12 residues. DNA of the CDR3: TGTGCCAGCAGCTTCCCTGAAGATACGCAGTATTTT. Protein: CASSFPEDTQYF.

This clone was observed once. Its ends do not fully match the called genes, so a read error is possible. The CDR3 DNA reads TGTGCCGGCAGCTTATTTGGGACAGGGTCAGAAGCTTTCTTT. It encodes CAGSLFGTGSEAFF. The rearrangement uses TRBV7-3 and TRBJ1-1; 9 bases map to TRBD1. Germline V gene lookup returns CDR1 SGHTA and CDR2 FQGTGA. The CDR3 is made up of 14 amino acids.

Remarks on this clone: Other DNA sequences in the same sample also yield this CDR3. This sequence joins TRBV19 and TRBJ1-2; no clear D gene. This CDR3 spans 12 amino acids. Germline CDR1 is LNHDA and CDR2 is SQIVND (reference sequence). Trimming shortened V by 0 bases and J by 5 bases, and 4 bases separated the two germline ends. CDR3 amino acids: CASSIDRYGYTF. CDR3 sequence (DNA): TGTGCCAGTAGTATAGATAGATATGGCTACACCTTC.

This clone was detected only once. V is TRBV19 and J is TRBJ1-2; 10 bases are shared with TRBD1. CDR1 is LNHDA, CDR2 SQIVND, per germline (reference sequence). After removal of 4 bases from V and 7 bases from J, the junction contained 3 bases not matched to a gene. The CDR3 totals 13 residues. CDR3 protein: CASSNRDRGGYTF. CDR3 nucleotides: TGTGCCAGTAGTAACCGGGACAGGGGTGGCTACACCTTC.

As DNA, the CDR3 is TGTGCCATCAAGGAGGGGAGCTCTGGAAACACCATATATTTT. Amino acid sequence: CAIKEGSSGNTIYF. V gene TRBV10-3 combines with J gene TRBJ1-3; possibly TRBD1 for D (5 bases). The germline CDR1 and CDR2 sequences are ENHRY and SYGVKD. Deletions cut 7 bases from V and 0 bases from J, with 10 bases between. CDR3 length: 14 residues.